Included here is one TCR beta chain sequence, with context. This clonotype showed up just a few times. Its antigen is still unknown. One base away there is no much larger clone; base qualities are not given. This sample was taken from a study of T cells in Graves' hyperthyroidism and ophthalmopathy (dated by TCRdb to the late 2010s). Regarding the complete study: Peripheral blood samples were taken at initial diagnosis, before any treatment was given. A discovery cohort of about a hundred patients, roughly 43 with Graves' ophthalmopathy and over 55 with stable Graves' hyperthyroidism, was used to find distinguishing TCR V-J signatures. Whether ophthalmopathy could be predicted prospectively was tested in an independent validation cohort made up of some 20 hyperthyroidism patients plus 17 patients who later progressed to ophthalmopathy. The 90 to 100 discovery patients were randomly split 7:3 into training and test sets. The study also compared thyroid tissue and blood T-cell repertoires from about six Graves' hyperthyroidism patients. After blood sampling, hyperthyroidism patients were treated with methimazole at a starting dose of 30 mg daily, and ophthalmopathy patients were treated with high-dose intravenous methylprednisolone. TCR Vbeta CDR3 sequencing of around 130 peripheral blood samples (43 ophthalmopathy, about 80 hyperthyroidism and some 17 progressor patients) is reported in the paper.

The TCR beta CDR3 regions were amplified from the RNA transcripts. For the first round of RT-PCR on the TCR CDR3, the HTBI primer set was used together with the Qiagen OneStep RT-PCR kit. A second multiplex PCR round built the libraries, followed by size selection and purification. The libraries were sequenced on an Illumina HiSeq2000 using paired-end 100 bp reads. Regarding the original processing steps: SOAPnuke was used to process the raw data, with reads discarded if the reads contained adapters or uncalled bases, had a mean Phred below 15, or lacked an exact constant-primer or identifier match. High-quality paired reads were merged using COPE v1.2.5, and each unique nucleotide sequence was defined as a clonotype. MiTCR v1.1 was used to align the clonotypes against IMGT TRBV, TRBD and TRBJ reference segments. The analysis included only V-J combinations with a frequency above 0.0001, which together covered over 98% of the repertoires. A TCS score was defined as the ratio between F50 (clonal expansion) and ExV (chaos), using BLOSUM62-based TCRdist between CDR3 peptides within each V-J. Welch's t-statistics and random forest reduced around 510 V-J features to roughly 13, which were used in a naive Bayes classifier (R e1071). Using fastp at Q25 and MiXCR, TCRdb reprocessed the public reads and kept productive beta chains. Records with the same CDR3 protein are collapsed into one entry carrying the most frequent genes and DNA. Here the V and J calls rest on TCRdb's processing, not on the authors' analysis. This sample lists about 320,000 distinct CDR3 sequences; 16% were detected once. The ten most abundant clones make up approximately 35% of the sample.

Summary of the overall study and its limitations: Sample size was not statistically predetermined, and blinding of investigators to group allocation was not performed. In cross-validation, a model built on a 13 V-J signature told ophthalmopathy apart from stable hyperthyroidism with approximately 90% sensitivity and around 81% specificity, and in testing the same model reached 80%/75%. Most expanded thyroid clonotypes (frequency above 0.001) were also detected in blood, suggesting blood repertoires may reflect thyroid immune responses. In validation, the model predicted progression to ophthalmopathy a median of roughly 6.1 months before onset, with roughly 68% sensitivity and almost 75% specificity.

The germline V gene supplies CDR1 MGHRA and CDR2 YSYEKL. Unmatched junction bases come to 5, with V trimmed by 1 base and J by 0 bases. Inclusive of the bounding cysteine and phenylalanine, the CDR3 is 16 residues long. Only the CDR3 part of the read is kept: 48 bases, read in frame from the first base. A patient counted as having stable Graves' hyperthyroidism if no progression to ophthalmopathy occurred over 18 months of follow-up. Hyperthyroidism patients were newly diagnosed, with disease duration under 2 months, and aged 18 to 65 years. Patients with uncontrolled infections, other autoimmune diseases, pregnancy or lactation were excluded. Diagnoses were established on the basis of clinical symptoms, serum thyroxine and TRAb, thyroid ultrasound, and orbital computed tomography. PBMCs were separated from under 11 ml of fresh peripheral blood using Ficoll-Paque density gradient centrifugation. Total RNA was extracted using Trizol reagent, and RNA quality was assessed on an Agilent 2100 Bioanalyzer.

The specimen sequenced was blood. The clonotype was recovered from a man younger than 45 with Graves' hyperthyroidism. The chain joins TRBV4-1 to TRBJ1-1; 7 bases in between match TRBD1. The nucleotide sequence is given as TGCGCCAGCAGCCAAGGGACAGGTCTGGTGAACACTGAAGCTTTCTTT. The encoded protein is CASSQGTGLVNTEAFF.